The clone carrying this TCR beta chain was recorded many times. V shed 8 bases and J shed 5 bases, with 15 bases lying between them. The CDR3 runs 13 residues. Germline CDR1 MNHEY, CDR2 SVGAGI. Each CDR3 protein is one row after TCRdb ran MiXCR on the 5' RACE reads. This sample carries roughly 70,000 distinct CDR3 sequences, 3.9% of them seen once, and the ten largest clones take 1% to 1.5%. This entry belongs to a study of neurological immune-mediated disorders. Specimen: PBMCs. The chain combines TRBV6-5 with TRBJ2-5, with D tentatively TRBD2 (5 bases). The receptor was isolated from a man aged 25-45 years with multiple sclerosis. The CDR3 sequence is CASGLGRGETQYF. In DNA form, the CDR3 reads TGTGCCAGCGGCCTAGGGCGCGGGGAGACCCAGTACTTC.